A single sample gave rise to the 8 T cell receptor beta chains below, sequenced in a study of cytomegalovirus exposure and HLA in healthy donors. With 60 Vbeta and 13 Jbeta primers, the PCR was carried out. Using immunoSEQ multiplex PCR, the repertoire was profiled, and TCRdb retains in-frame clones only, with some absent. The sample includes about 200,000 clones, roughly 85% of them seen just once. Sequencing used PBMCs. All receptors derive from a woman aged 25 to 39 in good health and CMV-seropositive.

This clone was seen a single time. The CDR3, as DNA: TGTGCCAGCAGCTTGGGGACAGCTAATTCACCCCTCCACTTT. Its protein is CASSLGTANSPLHF. The chain combines TRBV5-6 with TRBJ1-6, with D tentatively TRBD1 (6 bases). CDR1 is SGHDT, CDR2 YYEEEE, per germline. CDR3 length: 14 amino acids. Trimming removed 0 bases from V and 6 bases from J, with 7 bases in between. Drawing the rest from reference TRBV5-6 and TRBJ1-6, the complete variable domain is DAGVTQSPTHLIKTRGQQVTLRCSPKSGHDTVSWYQQALGQGPQFIFQYYEEEERQRGNFPDRFSGHQFPNYSSELNVNALLLGDSALYLCASSLGTANSPLHFGNGTRLTVT.

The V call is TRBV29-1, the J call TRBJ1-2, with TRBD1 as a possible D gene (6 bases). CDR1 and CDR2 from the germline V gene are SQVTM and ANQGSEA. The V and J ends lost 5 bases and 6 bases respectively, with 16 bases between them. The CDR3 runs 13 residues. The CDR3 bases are TGCAGCGTTTCGAGGGGCGCAGGGGATGGCTACACCTTC. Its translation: CSVSRGAGDGYTF.

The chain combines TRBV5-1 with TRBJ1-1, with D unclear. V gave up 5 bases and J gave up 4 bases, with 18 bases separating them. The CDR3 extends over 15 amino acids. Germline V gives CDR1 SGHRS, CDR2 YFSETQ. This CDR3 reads CASRLPSEVGTEAFF. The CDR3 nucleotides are TGCGCCAGCAGACTACCCTCGGAAGTTGGCACTGAAGCTTTCTTT.

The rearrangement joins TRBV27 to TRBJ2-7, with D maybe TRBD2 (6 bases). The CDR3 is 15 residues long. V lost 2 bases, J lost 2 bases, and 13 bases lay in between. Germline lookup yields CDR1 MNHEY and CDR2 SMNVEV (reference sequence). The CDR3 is CASSLVDYPAYEQYF. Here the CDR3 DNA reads TGTGCCAGCAGTTTAGTGGACTACCCAGCCTACGAGCAGTACTTC.

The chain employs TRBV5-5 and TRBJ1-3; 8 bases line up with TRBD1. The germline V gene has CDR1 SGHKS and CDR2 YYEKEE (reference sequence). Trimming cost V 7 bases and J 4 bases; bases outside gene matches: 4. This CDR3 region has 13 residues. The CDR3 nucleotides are TGTGCCAGCCTACGGGACAGGGGAAACACCATATATTTT. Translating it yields CASLRDRGNTIYF.

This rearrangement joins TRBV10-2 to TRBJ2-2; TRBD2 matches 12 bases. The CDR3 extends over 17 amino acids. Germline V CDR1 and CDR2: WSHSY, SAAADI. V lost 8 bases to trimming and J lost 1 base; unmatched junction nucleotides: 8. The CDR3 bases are TGCGCCAGCGGCGGAGCTAGCGGGGGGGTGAACACCGGGGAGCTGTTTTTT. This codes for CASGGASGGVNTGELFF.

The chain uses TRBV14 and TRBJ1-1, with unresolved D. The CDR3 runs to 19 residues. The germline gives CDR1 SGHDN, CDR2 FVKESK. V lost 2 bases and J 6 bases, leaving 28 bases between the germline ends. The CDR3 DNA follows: TGTGCCAGCAGCCAATTTGTTGACCGCAATAGATTCGGAGAGGCTGAAGCTTTCTTT. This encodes CASSQFVDRNRFGEAEAFF. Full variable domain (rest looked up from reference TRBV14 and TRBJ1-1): EAGVTQFPSHSVIEKGQTVTLRCDPISGHDNLYWYRRVMGKEIKFLLHFVKESKQDESGMPNNRFLAERTGGTYSTLKVQPAELEDSGVYFCASSQFVDRNRFGEAEAFFGQGTRLTVV.

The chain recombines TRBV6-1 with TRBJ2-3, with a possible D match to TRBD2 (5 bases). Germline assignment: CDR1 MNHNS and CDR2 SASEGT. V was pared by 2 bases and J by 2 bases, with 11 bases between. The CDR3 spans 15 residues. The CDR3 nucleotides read TGTGCCAGCAGTGAACGTATCGGACTCACAGATACGCAGTATTTT. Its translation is CASSERIGLTDTQYF.